This T cell receptor beta chain emerged from a study of blood T cells in healthy people across ages. V trimming: 3 bases; J trimming: 6 bases; junction bases outside the gene matches: 3. The germline CDR1 and CDR2 sequences are KGHDR and SFDVKD. There are 15 residues in the CDR3. For the second PCR, which ran for about 6 to 11 cycles, a sample-barcoded 5' primer and a J-beta primer mix were used. Each CDR3 protein is one row after TCRdb ran MiXCR on the 5' RACE reads. The data hold some 370,000 distinct CDR3 sequences, with roughly half observed a single time. The receptor was isolated from a man between 60 and 75 years old in good health. The chain has TRBV24-1 and TRBJ2-1, with 11 bases aligning to TRBD1. Material: blood. The CDR3 loop reads CATSDRTGGFNEQFF. The DNA for the CDR3 is TGTGCCACCAGTGATCGGACAGGGGGCTTCAATGAGCAGTTCTTC.